These T cell receptor beta chains were read from a single sample in a study of cytomegalovirus exposure and HLA in healthy donors. The method was immunoSEQ multiplex PCR; TCRdb's version includes in-frame clones alone and lacks a portion of them. Seen here are 95,000 to 150,000 clones, approximately 80% observed once, and the top ten hold less than 3.5%. Material: PBMCs. Receptors originate from a woman aged 40 to 50 in good health and CMV-seropositive. The CDR3 runs from the conserved cysteine through the conserved F or W. The order of the fields is CDR3 DNA, CDR3 protein, J gene, D gene, clone size, V gene. D genes are given only for firm matches. Size values are once, few and many counts, or a class for expanded clones, and some rows have none.

TGTGCCAGCAGTTCAAGGACAGGGCCGAACACTGAAGCTTTCTTT	CASSSRTGPNTEAFF	TRBJ1-1	TRBD1	.	TRBV5-4
TGTGCCAGCTCACCACAGGCAGGGGGCACCAATGAGCAGTTCTTC	CASSPQAGGTNEQFF	TRBJ2-1	TRBD1	.	TRBV18
TGTGCCAGCAGCTGGGGGACAGCGAACACCGGGGAGCTGTTTTTT	CASSWGTANTGELFF	TRBJ2-2	TRBD1	.	TRBV7-2
TGTGCCAGCAGTACGTCCAGGCCCGGAAACACCATATATTTT	CASSTSRPGNTIYF	TRBJ1-3	.	.	TRBV6-5
TGCAGCGTCAGGGGCGGAATCAATCAGCCCCAGCATTTT	CSVRGGINQPQHF	TRBJ1-5	.	.	TRBV29-1
TGTGCCAGCAGCTTAGGATCGGGCAGGGGCGATGGTGGCTACACCTTC	CASSLGSGRGDGGYTF	TRBJ1-2	.	.	TRBV7-9
TGCGCCAGCAGCAAGAACGGAGGGAACACTGAAGCTTTCTTT	CASSKNGGNTEAFF	TRBJ1-1	.	.	TRBV10-2
TGCGCCAGCAGCTTCCAACAGGGGGACGCTTTCTTT	CASSFQQGDAFF	TRBJ1-1	TRBD1	.	TRBV5-1
TGCAGCGTTGACCGGCAGGTTGGAGAGACCCAGTACTTC	CSVDRQVGETQYF	TRBJ2-5	.	.	TRBV29-1
TGTGCCAGCTCCCCTCCGAACACCGGGGAGCTGTTTTTT	CASSPPNTGELFF	TRBJ2-2	.	.	TRBV18
TGTGCCAGTACCGCGACAGGGATATATAATTCACCCCTCCACTTT	CASTATGIYNSPLHF	TRBJ1-6	TRBD1	.	TRBV19
TGTGCCAGCAGCGAGGGCGGGGGGCACTTTGAAAAACTGTTTTTT	CASSEGGGHFEKLFF	TRBJ1-4	.	few	TRBV9
TGTGCCAGTAGTGCTTCACTAGCGGGGGGGGCGAATGAGCAGTTCTTC	CASSASLAGGANEQFF	TRBJ2-1	TRBD2	.	TRBV19
TGTGCCAGCAGCCGTGGACAGCGGAGGACTGAAGCTTTCTTT	CASSRGQRRTEAFF	TRBJ1-1	.	.	TRBV6-5
TGCGCCAGCAGCCGCATGGGACTAGCGGGAACTCAGACGCAGTATTTT	CASSRMGLAGTQTQYF	TRBJ2-3	TRBD2	.	TRBV4-1
TGTGCCAGCAGCCTACGGACTAGCGGGATGCTCCCTTACGAGCAGTACTTC	CASSLRTSGMLPYEQYF	TRBJ2-7	TRBD2	.	TRBV5-6
TGTGCCACCAGCAGAGTAAGAACAGACTCCTACGAGCAGTACTTC	CATSRVRTDSYEQYF	TRBJ2-7	.	.	TRBV15
TGTGCCAGCAGCCTTGACACCATATATTTT	CASSLDTIYF	TRBJ1-3	.	once	TRBV7-9
TGCGCCAGCAGTGAGTCGACAGATAGCAATCAGCCCCAGCATTTT	CASSESTDSNQPQHF	TRBJ1-5	.	.	TRBV10-2
TGTGCCAGTAGTATAGGTGGGAGGGCCCAGAATGAGCAGTTCTTC	CASSIGGRAQNEQFF	TRBJ2-1	TRBD2	.	TRBV19
TGTGCCAGCAGTGACTCGGTGGGGAGTCAAGAGACCCAGTACTTC	CASSDSVGSQETQYF	TRBJ2-5	.	once	TRBV6-5
TGTGCCACTGACGGAGCGCGCTATGGCTACACCTTC	CATDGARYGYTF	TRBJ1-2	.	.	TRBV19
TGCGCCAGCAGCCCGGAGGCGGGTGGCTACACCTTC	CASSPEAGGYTF	TRBJ1-2	.	.	TRBV5-1
TGTGCCAGCAGCTTACGGACAGGGCTAACTGAAGCTTTCTTT	CASSLRTGLTEAFF	TRBJ1-1	TRBD1	.	TRBV11-2
TGTGCCAGCAGCGCTCAGGGGTTGGGAACTGAAGCTTTCTTT	CASSAQGLGTEAFF	TRBJ1-1	.	.	TRBV9
TGTGCCAGCAGTCAGCGGGAAACCTACGAGCAGTACTTC	CASSQRETYEQYF	TRBJ2-7	TRBD2	once	TRBV27
TGTGCCAGCATTGACAGGTTCCCGGAGGCCCTCCACTTT	CASIDRFPEALHF	TRBJ1-6	.	.	TRBV6-6
TGTGCCAGCAGCACTCCCAGACAGGATTGGGCACAGGTTGGCTACACCTTC	CASSTPRQDWAQVGYTF	TRBJ1-2	.	once	TRBV27
TGTGCCAGCAGTTGGAGACAGGGGGGCACCGGGGAGCTGTTTTTT	CASSWRQGGTGELFF	TRBJ2-2	TRBD1	.	TRBV6-5
TGCGCCAGCAGCCAAGATTTGGCGGGAGCCCGGGAGCAGTACTTC	CASSQDLAGAREQYF	TRBJ2-7	TRBD2	once	TRBV4-3
TGCGCCAGCAGCCAAGTCTCCTTAAGGAGGGACAGGGGGGACTCTAACTATGGCTACACCTTC	CASSQVSLRRDRGDSNYGYTF	TRBJ1-2	TRBD1	few	TRBV4-1
TGCGCGAGCACAGGGGGTTCGTCTGGCTACACCTTC	CASTGGSSGYTF	TRBJ1-2	TRBD1	.	TRBV4-1
TGTGCCAGCAGACCGACTGGCACAGATACGCAGTATTTT	CASRPTGTDTQYF	TRBJ2-3	.	.	TRBV28
TGCGCCAGCAGCCAAAGAGAAGTTGCCGCGACAGGGAAGGTCTACGAGCAGTACTTC	CASSQREVAATGKVYEQYF	TRBJ2-7	TRBD1	.	TRBV4-1
TGTGCCAGCAGCGGGACTTTTCCCTACGAGCAGTACTTC	CASSGTFPYEQYF	TRBJ2-7	.	.	TRBV9
TGTGCCAGCAGCCTAGCTAGCGGGAGTTCCTACGAGCAGTACTTC	CASSLASGSSYEQYF	TRBJ2-7	TRBD2	.	TRBV7-2
TGTGCCAGCAGCTCAAACGACCGCGGGGGCTCTGGGGCCAACGTCCTGACTTTC	CASSSNDRGGSGANVLTF	TRBJ2-6	TRBD2	.	TRBV7-9
TGTGCCAGCAGTTTAACGGGACAGCTATACGAGCAGTACTTC	CASSLTGQLYEQYF	TRBJ2-7	TRBD1	.	TRBV7-9
TGCGCCAGCAGCTCGGACAGGGAAGGCAGGAATTCACCCCTCCACTTT	CASSSDREGRNSPLHF	TRBJ1-6	TRBD1	.	TRBV5-1
TGTGCCAGCAGTCCAGGGGACAGGGAAAGCACAGATACGCAGTATTTT	CASSPGDRESTDTQYF	TRBJ2-3	TRBD1	few	TRBV4-2
TGCGCCAGCAGCCAAACAGCCGGGGAGCTGTTTTTT	CASSQTAGELFF	TRBJ2-2	.	.	TRBV4-1
TGTGCCAGCAGCCTTCAACCCGACAGGAATTCACCCCTCCACTTT	CASSLQPDRNSPLHF	TRBJ1-6	.	few	TRBV5-5
TGTGCCAGCAGCTTCTCCTACCGCGAGAATGCCCAAGAGACCCAGTACTTC	CASSFSYRENAQETQYF	TRBJ2-5	.	.	TRBV7-6
TGTGCTAGTGGTTTGGTACTGAGGAGCTACAAAGATACGCAGTATTTT	CASGLVLRSYKDTQYF	TRBJ2-3	.	.	TRBV12-5
TGTGCCAGCAGCCAAGAGGGACAGGGGCCCAATGAGCAGTTCTTC	CASSQEGQGPNEQFF	TRBJ2-1	TRBD1	.	TRBV4-2